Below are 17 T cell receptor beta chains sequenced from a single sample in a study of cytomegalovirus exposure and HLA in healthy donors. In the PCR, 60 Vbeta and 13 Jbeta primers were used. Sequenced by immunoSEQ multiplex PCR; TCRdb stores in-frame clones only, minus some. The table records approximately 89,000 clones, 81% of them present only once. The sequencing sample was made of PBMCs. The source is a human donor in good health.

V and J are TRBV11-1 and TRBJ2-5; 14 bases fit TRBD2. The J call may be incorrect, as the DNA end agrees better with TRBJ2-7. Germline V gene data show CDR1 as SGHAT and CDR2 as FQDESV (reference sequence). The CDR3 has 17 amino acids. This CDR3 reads CASSLRLAGGSFYEQYF. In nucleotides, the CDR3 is TGTGCCAGCAGCTTACGACTAGCGGGAGGGTCCTTCTACGAGCAGTACTTC.

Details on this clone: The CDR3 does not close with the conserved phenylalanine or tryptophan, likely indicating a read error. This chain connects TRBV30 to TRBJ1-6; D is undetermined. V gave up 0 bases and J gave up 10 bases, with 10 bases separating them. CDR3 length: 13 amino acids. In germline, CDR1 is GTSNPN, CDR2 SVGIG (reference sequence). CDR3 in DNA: TGTGCCTGGAGTGTTGCAGGTGGATCACCCCTCCACCTT. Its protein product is CAWSVAGGSPLHL.

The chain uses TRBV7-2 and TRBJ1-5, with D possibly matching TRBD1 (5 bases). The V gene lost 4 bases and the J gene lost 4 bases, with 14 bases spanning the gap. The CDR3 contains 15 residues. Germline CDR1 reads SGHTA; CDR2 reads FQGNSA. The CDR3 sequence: CASSSGGWVNQPQHF. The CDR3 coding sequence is TGTGCCAGCAGCTCCGGGGGTTGGGTGAATCAGCCCCAGCATTTT.

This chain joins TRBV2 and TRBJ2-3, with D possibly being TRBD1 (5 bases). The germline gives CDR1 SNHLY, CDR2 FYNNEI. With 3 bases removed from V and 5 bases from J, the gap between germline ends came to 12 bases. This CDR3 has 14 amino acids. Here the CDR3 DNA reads TGTGCCAGCAGTGATGGTGACAGTGGAGATACGCAGTATTTT. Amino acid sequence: CASSDGDSGDTQYF.

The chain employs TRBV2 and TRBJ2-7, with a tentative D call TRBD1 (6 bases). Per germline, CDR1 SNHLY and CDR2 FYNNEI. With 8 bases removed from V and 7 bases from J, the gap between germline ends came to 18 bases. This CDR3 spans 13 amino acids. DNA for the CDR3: TGTGCCAGCCTCTTCAGGGGCTTAGGGGAGCAGTACTTC. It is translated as CASLFRGLGEQYF.

CDR3 loop: CASSLDGGISYEQYF. The DNA for the CDR3 is TGTGCCAGCAGCTTGGACGGAGGTATCTCCTACGAGCAGTACTTC. The rearrangement links TRBV7-3 to TRBJ2-7, with a possible D match to TRBD2 (5 bases). CDR3 length equals 15 residues. Germline V CDR1 and CDR2: SGHTA, FQGTGA. V lost 3 bases, J lost 0 bases, and 12 bases lay in between.

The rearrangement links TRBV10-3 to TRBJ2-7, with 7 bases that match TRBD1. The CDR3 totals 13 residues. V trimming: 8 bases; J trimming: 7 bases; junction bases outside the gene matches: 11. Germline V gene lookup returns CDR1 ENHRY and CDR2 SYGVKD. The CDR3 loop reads CAIGDRRGYEQYF. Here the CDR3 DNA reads TGTGCCATCGGGGACAGAAGGGGCTATGAGCAGTACTTC.

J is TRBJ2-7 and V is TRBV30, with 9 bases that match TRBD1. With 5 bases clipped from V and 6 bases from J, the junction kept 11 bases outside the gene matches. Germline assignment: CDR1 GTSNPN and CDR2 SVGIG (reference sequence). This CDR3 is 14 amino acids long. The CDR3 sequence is CAWEVGQGLREQYF. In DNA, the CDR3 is TGTGCCTGGGAGGTAGGACAGGGGCTGCGCGAGCAGTACTTC.

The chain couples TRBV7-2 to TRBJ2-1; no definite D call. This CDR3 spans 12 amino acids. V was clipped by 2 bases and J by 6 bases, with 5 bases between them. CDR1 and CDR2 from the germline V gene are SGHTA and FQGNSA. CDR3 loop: CASSLSSNEQFF. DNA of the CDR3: TGTGCCAGCAGCTTATCTAGCAATGAGCAGTTCTTC.

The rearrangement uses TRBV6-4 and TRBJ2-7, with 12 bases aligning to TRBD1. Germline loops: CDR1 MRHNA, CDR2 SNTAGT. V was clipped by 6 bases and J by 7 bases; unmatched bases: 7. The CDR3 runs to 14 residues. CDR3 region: CASSPGQGAREQYF. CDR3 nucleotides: TGTGCCAGCAGCCCGGGACAGGGGGCTCGAGAGCAGTACTTC.

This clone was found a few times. The CDR3 nucleotides read TGTGCCAGCAGCCAAGCCCCAAGACAGGGGAATAACTATGGCTACACCTTC. It is translated as CASSQAPRQGNNYGYTF. The chain carries TRBV4-2 and TRBJ1-2; 8 bases are a match to TRBD1. Losses at the gene ends were 1 base for V and 1 base for J; bases not matched to a gene: 8. CDR1 and CDR2 from the germline V gene are LGHNA and YNFKEQ. The CDR3 runs to 17 residues.

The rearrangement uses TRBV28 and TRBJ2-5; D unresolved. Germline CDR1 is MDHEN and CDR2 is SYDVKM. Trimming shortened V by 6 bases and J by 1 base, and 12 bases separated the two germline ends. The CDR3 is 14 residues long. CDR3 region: CASSHAVLQETQYF. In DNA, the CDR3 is TGTGCCAGCAGCCATGCGGTCCTCCAAGAGACCCAGTACTTC. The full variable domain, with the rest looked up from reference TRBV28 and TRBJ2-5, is DVKVTQSSRYLVKRTGEKVFLECVQDMDHENMFWYRQDPGLGLRLIYFSYDVKMKEKGDIPEGYSVSREKKERFSLILESASTNQTSMYLCASSHAVLQETQYFGPGTRLLVL.

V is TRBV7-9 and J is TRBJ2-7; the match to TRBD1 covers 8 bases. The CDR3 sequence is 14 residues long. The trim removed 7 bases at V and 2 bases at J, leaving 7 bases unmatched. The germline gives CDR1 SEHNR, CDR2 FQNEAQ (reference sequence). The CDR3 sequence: CASNRQGSPYEQYF. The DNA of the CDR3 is TGTGCCAGCAACCGACAGGGGAGTCCCTACGAGCAGTACTTC.

This CDR3 reads CASSIAGLGTGELFF. Written as DNA, the CDR3 is TGTGCCAGCAGTATAGCGGGACTGGGCACCGGGGAGCTGTTTTTT. The chain employs TRBV7-7 and TRBJ2-2, with 8 bases lining up with TRBD2. CDR3 size: 15 residues. Trimming cost V 6 bases and J 4 bases; bases outside gene matches: 7. The germline V gene has CDR1 SSHAT and CDR2 FNYEAQ (reference sequence).

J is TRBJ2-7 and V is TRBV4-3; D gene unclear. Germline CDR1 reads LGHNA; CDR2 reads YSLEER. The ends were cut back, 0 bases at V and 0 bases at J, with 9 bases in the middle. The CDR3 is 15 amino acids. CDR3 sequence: CASSQDFGASYEQYF. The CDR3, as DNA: TGCGCCAGCAGCCAAGATTTTGGAGCCTCCTACGAGCAGTACTTC.

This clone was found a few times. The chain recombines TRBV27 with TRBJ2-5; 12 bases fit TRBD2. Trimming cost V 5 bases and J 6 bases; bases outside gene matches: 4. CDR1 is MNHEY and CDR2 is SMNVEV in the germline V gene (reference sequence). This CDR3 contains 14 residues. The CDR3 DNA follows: TGTGCCAGCAGTCTAGCGGGGGGGCGTCAGACCCAGTACTTC. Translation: CASSLAGGRQTQYF.

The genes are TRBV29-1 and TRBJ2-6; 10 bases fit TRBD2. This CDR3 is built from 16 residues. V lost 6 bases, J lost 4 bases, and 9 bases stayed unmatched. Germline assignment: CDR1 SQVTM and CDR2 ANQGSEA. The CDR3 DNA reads TGCAGCGTGAAACCAGCGGGAGGGGCGGGGGCCAACGTCCTGACTTTC. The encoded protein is CSVKPAGGAGANVLTF.